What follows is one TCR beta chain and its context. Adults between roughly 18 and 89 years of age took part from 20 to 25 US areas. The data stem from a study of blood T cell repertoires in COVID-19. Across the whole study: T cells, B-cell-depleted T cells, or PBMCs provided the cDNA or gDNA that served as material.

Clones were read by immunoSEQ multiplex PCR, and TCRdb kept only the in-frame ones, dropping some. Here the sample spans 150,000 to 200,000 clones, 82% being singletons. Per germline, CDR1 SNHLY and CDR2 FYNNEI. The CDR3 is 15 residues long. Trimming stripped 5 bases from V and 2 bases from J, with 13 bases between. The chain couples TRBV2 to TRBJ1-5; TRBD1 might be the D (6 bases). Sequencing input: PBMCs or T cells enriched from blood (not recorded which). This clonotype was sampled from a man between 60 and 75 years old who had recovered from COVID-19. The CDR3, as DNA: TGTGCCAGCAGTTTACAGGGCGGCGGCAATCAGCCCCAGCATTTT. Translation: CASSLQGGGNQPQHF.